The 3 T cell receptor beta chains in this list originate from one sample, sequenced in a study of T cells after yellow fever vaccination. TCRdb itself ran the 5' RACE reads through MiXCR, one entry per CDR3 protein. The sample lists around 590,000 distinct CDR3 sequences, about 12% occurring once. The specimen comprised PBMCs, sampled on the day of the yellow fever booster vaccination. All receptors derive from a young man who received the YFV17D yellow fever vaccine.

J is TRBJ2-1 and V is TRBV20-1, with 7 bases that match TRBD2. Germline trimming cut 5 bases from V and 0 bases from J; bases unmatched to any gene: 7. The germline V gene has CDR1 DFQATT and CDR2 SNEGSKA (reference sequence). CDR3 length: 15 residues. CDR3 in amino acids: CSARPERGSYNEQFF. DNA for the CDR3: TGCAGTGCTCGCCCCGAGCGGGGCTCCTACAATGAGCAGTTCTTC.

This clonotype has more than one count but fewer than ten. V gene TRBV12-5 combines with J gene TRBJ2-2, with D unclear. The V end was cut by 7 bases, the J end by 1 base, with 10 bases between. Per the germline V gene, CDR1 is LGHNT and CDR2 is FRNRAP. The CDR3 spans 14 residues. In nucleotides, the CDR3 is TGTGCTAGTGCCCGGGTAGAGAACACCGGGGAGCTGTTTTTT. Encoded protein: CASARVENTGELFF.

The gene calls are TRBV28 and TRBJ2-1; the D gene is possibly TRBD2 (5 bases). CDR3 length: 15 amino acids. The ends were cut back, 7 bases at V and 0 bases at J, with 13 bases in the middle. Germline V gene sequence: CDR1 MDHEN, CDR2 SYDVKM. The CDR3 loop is CASTKVGSSYNEQFF. The CDR3 coding sequence is TGTGCCAGCACTAAGGTGGGGAGCTCCTACAATGAGCAGTTCTTC.